This entry lists 27 T cell receptor beta chains sequenced from one sample in a study of blood T cell repertoires in COVID-19. Assay used: immunoSEQ multiplex PCR; TCRdb lists only in-frame clones, some missing. In the table there are about 88,000 clones, 80% to 90% of which are singletons. Sequenced: peripheral blood. The receptor source for this set is a woman older than 75 with active COVID-19.

Comments on this clone: A junction end diverges from the germline sequence, so it may reflect a read error. The chain combines TRBV28 with TRBJ2-3; tentative D call: TRBD2 (6 bases). The germline V gene has CDR1 MDHEN and CDR2 SYDVKM. This CDR3 has 12 residues. DNA for the CDR3: TGTGCCTGCAGAGAGGGACTAGATACGCAGTATTTT. It codes for CACREGLDTQYF.

This chain joins TRBV15 and TRBJ2-7, with a possible D match to TRBD1 (6 bases). The CDR3 totals 13 residues. CDR1 is LNHNV and CDR2 is YYDKDF in the germline V gene (reference sequence). The ends were cut back, 0 bases at V and 9 bases at J, with 12 bases in the middle. The CDR3 loop reads CATSRDIRGSQYF. The CDR3 DNA is TGTGCCACCAGCAGAGACATCAGGGGATCGCAGTACTTC.

The V gene is TRBV3-1 (or the pseudogene TRBV3-2), the J gene TRBJ1-5; D remains ambiguous. This CDR3 contains 16 residues. The V end lost 0 bases, the J end lost 1 base, and 10 bases lay between the germline ends. Per germline, CDR1 LGHDT and CDR2 YNNKEL (reference sequence). CDR3 in amino acids: CASSQDHTESNQPQHF. CDR3 sequence (DNA): TGTGCCAGCAGCCAAGATCACACAGAGAGCAATCAGCCCCAGCATTTT.

This clone was observed a single time. The genes are TRBV6-2 or TRBV6-3 and TRBJ2-3, with D perhaps TRBD2 (6 bases). Germline V gene data show CDR1 as MNHEY and CDR2 as SVGEGT. The CDR3 has 16 residues. V shed 5 bases and J shed 6 bases, with 21 bases lying between them. Here the CDR3 DNA reads TGTGCCAGCAGTGACGAGCGGGTCCGGGCAGGGGATACGCAGTATTTT. Its translation: CASSDERVRAGDTQYF.

V usage is TRBV7-2 and J usage is TRBJ1-1; D is possibly TRBD1 (6 bases). This CDR3 contains 17 residues. Trimming took 6 bases from V and 0 from J, leaving 20 bases between them. CDR1 is SGHTA and CDR2 is FQGNSA in the germline V gene. CDR3: CASSPAVAGAMNTEAFF. The CDR3 DNA reads TGTGCCAGCAGTCCAGCTGTGGCAGGGGCGATGAACACTGAAGCTTTCTTT.

The chain combines TRBV29-1 with TRBJ2-7; a possible D gene is TRBD1 (6 bases). Germline V gene sequence: CDR1 SQVTM, CDR2 ANQGSEA. This CDR3 is 14 amino acids long. Trimming removed 6 bases from V and 7 bases from J, with 22 bases in between. CDR3 bases: TGCAGCGTCTCCCTCGTGGCATCAACAGGGGAGCAGTACTTC. The encoded protein is CSVSLVASTGEQYF.

The V call is TRBV28, the J call TRBJ2-1, with 8 positions matching TRBD2. Germline CDR1 MDHEN, CDR2 SYDVKM. The length of the CDR3 is 15 residues. V shed 3 bases, J shed 4 bases, and the junction held 5 bases outside the gene matches. The CDR3: CASSFSSGPYNEQFF. The CDR3 DNA is TGTGCCAGCAGTTTTTCTAGCGGGCCTTACAATGAGCAGTTCTTC.

The chain employs TRBV19 and TRBJ1-4; no firm D call. V lost 5 bases to trimming and J lost 5 bases, with 12 bases between them. There are 14 residues in the CDR3. CDR1 and CDR2 (germline): LNHDA, SQIVND (reference sequence). CDR3 sequence reads: CASSWRSENEKLFF. The DNA of the CDR3 is TGTGCCAGTAGTTGGCGGTCAGAGAATGAAAAACTGTTTTTT.

The rearrangement uses TRBV18 and TRBJ2-3, with 9 nucleotides matching TRBD1. V was pared by 8 bases and J by 0 bases, with 3 bases of the junction left unmatched. The length of the CDR3 is 14 residues. Germline V gene lookup returns CDR1 KGHSH and CDR2 LQKENI. CDR3 coding DNA: TGTGCCAGCACACAGGGGGCCAGCACAGATACGCAGTATTTT. It codes for CASTQGASTDTQYF.

This rearrangement joins TRBV4-3 to TRBJ1-5, with D possibly TRBD1 on 6 matching bases. CDR1 and CDR2 (germline): LGHNA, YSLEER. V lost 0 bases, J lost 1 base, and 10 bases lay in between. The CDR3 has 16 residues. CDR3 amino acids: CASSQEAGVSNQPQHF. The CDR3 region has the DNA TGCGCCAGCAGCCAAGAGGCAGGGGTAAGCAATCAGCCCCAGCATTTT.

The rearrangement joins TRBV28 to TRBJ1-5; TRBD1 agrees at 7 bases. This CDR3 is built from 16 residues. The germline CDR1 and CDR2 sequences are MDHEN and SYDVKM. The V segment lost 7 bases and the J segment 9 bases; nucleotides outside the gene matches: 18. The CDR3 loop is CASKKEGGAGSRPQHF. In DNA form, the CDR3 reads TGTGCCAGCAAAAAAGAAGGGGGCGCTGGCTCTCGGCCCCAGCATTTT.

This sequence joins TRBV6-6 and TRBJ2-7, with 11 bases matching TRBD2. This CDR3 region has 16 residues. J lost 2 bases, V lost 6 bases, and 9 bases had no gene match. Germline CDR1 and CDR2: MNHNY and SVGAGI (reference sequence). This chain's CDR3 is CASRSTGTSGTYEQYF. As DNA, the CDR3 is TGTGCCAGCAGAAGCACCGGGACTAGCGGAACCTACGAGCAGTACTTC.

The rearrangement links TRBV6-5 to TRBJ2-1; D is undetermined. This CDR3 has 13 residues. Looked up from germline, CDR1 is MNHEY and CDR2 is SVGAGI. V was cut by 6 bases and J by 4 bases, with 10 bases left in between. The CDR3 nucleotides are TGTGCCAGCAGCCTGGGCCCTTACAATGAGCAGTTCTTC. Translation gives CASSLGPYNEQFF.

The rearrangement links TRBV11-2 to TRBJ2-7; 8 nucleotides agree with TRBD2. V shed 1 base, J shed 11 bases, and the junction held 4 bases outside the gene matches. Per the germline V gene, CDR1 is SGHAT and CDR2 is FQNNGV. The CDR3 sequence is 12 residues long. The CDR3 protein is CASSLAPGGEYF. The CDR3 DNA reads as TGTGCCAGCAGCTTAGCTCCCGGGGGGGAGTACTTC.

The chain combines TRBV2 with TRBJ1-4; 9 bases line up with TRBD1. The CDR3 has 14 residues. CDR1 is SNHLY, CDR2 FYNNEI, per germline. J was trimmed by 8 bases and V by 4 bases; bases with no gene match: 5. CDR3 residues: CASSGDRVWEKLFF. The CDR3 bases are TGTGCCAGCAGTGGGGACAGGGTTTGGGAAAAACTGTTTTTT. Combining the CDR3 with reference TRBV2 and TRBJ1-4 gives the whole variable domain EPEVTQTPSHQVTQMGQEVILRCVPISNHLYFYWYRQILGQKVEFLVSFYNNEISEKSEIFDDQFSVERPDGSNFTLKIRSTKLEDSAMYFCASSGDRVWEKLFFGSGTQLSVL.

CDR3 sequence: CASSQVPTGVHYGYTF. For the CDR3, the DNA is TGTGCCAGCAGCCAAGTTCCCACAGGGGTGCACTATGGCTACACCTTC. This chain joins TRBV4-2 and TRBJ1-2; 7 bases map to TRBD1. The CDR3 has 16 amino acids. Germline CDR1 LGHNA, CDR2 YNFKEQ. Trimming cost V 1 base and J 3 bases; bases outside gene matches: 8.

The rearrangement joins TRBV10-3 to TRBJ2-2; 15 positions match TRBD2. This CDR3 region has 17 residues. J was trimmed by 6 bases and V by 7 bases; bases with no gene match: 9. Germline V gives CDR1 ENHRY, CDR2 SYGVKD. The chain's CDR3 is CAINGLAGGQTPGELFF. CDR3 nucleotide sequence: TGTGCCATCAATGGACTAGCGGGAGGGCAGACTCCCGGGGAGCTGTTTTTT.

This CDR3 is CASRGAGSNQPQHF. The CDR3 DNA reads TGTGCCAGCAGAGGGGCTGGTAGCAATCAGCCCCAGCATTTT. This chain uses TRBV28 with TRBJ1-5, with a tentative D call TRBD1 (5 bases). The CDR3 totals 14 residues. CDR1 MDHEN and CDR2 SYDVKM come from the germline V gene. Trimming removed 6 bases at V and 0 bases at J, with 9 bases between.

This clone was detected a few times. The rearrangement uses TRBV9 and TRBJ1-6; 9 bases map to TRBD1. After removal of 0 bases from V and 9 bases from J, the junction contained 4 bases not matched to a gene. CDR3 length: 15 residues. Germline lookup yields CDR1 SGDLS and CDR2 YYNGEE. The CDR3 spells CASSVEGQGTSPLHF. CDR3 coding DNA: TGTGCCAGCAGCGTAGAGGGACAGGGAACTTCACCCCTCCACTTT.

The chain uses TRBV28 and TRBJ2-2, with TRBD1 matching 7 bases. Unmatched junction bases numbered 5, after V lost 7 bases and J lost 0 bases. This CDR3 has 15 amino acids. The germline CDR1 and CDR2 sequences are MDHEN and SYDVKM. CDR3 in amino acids: CASNWGTANTGELFF. In DNA form, the CDR3 reads TGTGCCAGCAACTGGGGGACAGCGAACACCGGGGAGCTGTTTTTT.

The rearrangement uses TRBV28 and TRBJ2-1; 11 positions agree with TRBD2. The CDR3 is 16 residues long. V lost 5 bases to trimming and J lost 3 bases; unmatched junction nucleotides: 6. CDR1 and CDR2 from the germline V gene are MDHEN and SYDVKM. CDR3 coding DNA: TGTGCCAGCAGTGCCTCTAGCGGGAGGTACTACAATGAGCAGTTCTTC. This codes for CASSASSGRYYNEQFF.

This rearrangement joins TRBV5-1 to TRBJ2-5; unclear D gene. The germline V gene encodes CDR1 SGHRS and CDR2 YFSETQ. This CDR3 has 14 residues. V lost 0 bases and J 4 bases, leaving 10 bases between the germline ends. The CDR3 DNA follows: TGCGCCAGCAGCTTGGGGGCAGCTATAGAGACCCAGTACTTC. It encodes CASSLGAAIETQYF.

CDR3 DNA sequence: TGCAGTGCTAGAATAAATGAGCAGTTCTTC. Protein sequence: CSARINEQFF. The V gene is TRBV20-1, the J gene TRBJ2-1; no clear D. This CDR3 has 10 residues. Trimming pared 2 bases from V and 7 bases from J, leaving 3 bases between. The germline CDR1 and CDR2 sequences are DFQATT and SNEGSKA (reference sequence).

This rearrangement joins TRBV23-1 to TRBJ2-7, with D perhaps matching TRBD2 (5 bases). TRBV23-1 is reported as an ORF; its role is uncertain. CDR3 length equals 15 residues. The V end lost 2 bases, the J end lost 2 bases, and 13 bases lay between the germline ends. DNA for the CDR3: TGCGCCAGCAGTCAACTATGTGAGCGGCCCTACGAGCAGTACTTC. Its translation is CASSQLCERPYEQYF.

The chain links TRBV28 to TRBJ2-1; 9 positions agree with TRBD1. Trimming removed 1 base from V and 7 bases from J; junction bases left unmatched: 5. This CDR3 spans 15 amino acids. CDR1 and CDR2 (germline): MDHEN, SYDVKM. Here the CDR3 reads CASSLLGQGYNEQFF. The CDR3 nucleotides read TGTGCCAGCAGTTTATTGGGACAGGGTTATAATGAGCAGTTCTTC.

The chain recombines TRBV10-3 with TRBJ2-3; D possibly corresponds to TRBD1 (5 bases). Trimming took 4 bases from V and 3 from J, leaving 8 bases between them. The germline V gene has CDR1 ENHRY and CDR2 SYGVKD. CDR3 length: 13 amino acids. The CDR3 region has the DNA TGTGCCATCAGTGCTAGGGGAACAGATACGCAGTATTTT. Its protein is CAISARGTDTQYF.

The J gene is TRBJ2-5, the V gene TRBV15; 12 bases line up with TRBD1. Germline V CDR1 and CDR2: LNHNV, YYDKDF (reference sequence). This CDR3 is built from 15 residues. J lost 4 bases, V lost 4 bases, and 4 bases had no gene match. The CDR3 DNA follows: TGTGCCACCAGCATCGGGACAGGGGGCGCAGAGACCCAGTACTTC. Translated, it gives CATSIGTGGAETQYF.